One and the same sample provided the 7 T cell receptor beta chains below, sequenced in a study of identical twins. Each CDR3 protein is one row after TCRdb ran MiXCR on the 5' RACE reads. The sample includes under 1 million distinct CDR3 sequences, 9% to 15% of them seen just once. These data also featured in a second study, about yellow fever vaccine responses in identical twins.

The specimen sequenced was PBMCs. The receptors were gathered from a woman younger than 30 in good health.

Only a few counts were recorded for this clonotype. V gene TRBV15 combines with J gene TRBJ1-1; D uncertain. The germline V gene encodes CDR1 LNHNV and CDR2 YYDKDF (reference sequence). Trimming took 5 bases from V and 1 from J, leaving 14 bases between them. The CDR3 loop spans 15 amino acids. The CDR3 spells CATSPPQPPNTEAFF. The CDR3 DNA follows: TGTGCCACCAGCCCACCACAGCCTCCGAACACTGAAGCTTTCTTT.

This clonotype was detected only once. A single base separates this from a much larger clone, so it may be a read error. The CDR3 DNA is TGTGCCAGCAGCATGGGGGGAGCCCTAGAGACCCAGTACTTC. Translation: CASSMGGALETQYF. The J gene is TRBJ2-5, the V gene TRBV12-3 or TRBV12-4; possible D gene TRBD2, 6 bases. The CDR3 totals 14 residues. The V gene lost 6 bases and the J gene lost 4 bases, with 15 bases spanning the gap.

CDR3 nucleotides: TGTGCCAGCAGCTTGGCGGCAGGGAATGGCTACACCTTC. Residues: CASSLAAGNGYTF. The chain uses TRBV5-4 and TRBJ1-2, with D possibly TRBD1 on 5 matching bases. CDR3 size: 13 residues. The ends were cut back, 0 bases at V and 6 bases at J, with 9 bases in the middle. The germline V gene has CDR1 SGHNT and CDR2 YYREEE (reference sequence).

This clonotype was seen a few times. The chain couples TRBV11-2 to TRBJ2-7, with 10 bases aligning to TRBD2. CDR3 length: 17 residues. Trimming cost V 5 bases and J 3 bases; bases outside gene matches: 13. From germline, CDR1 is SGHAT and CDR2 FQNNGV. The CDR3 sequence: CASSPPAGTSAFYEQYF. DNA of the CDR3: TGTGCCAGCAGCCCCCCAGCCGGGACTAGCGCCTTCTACGAGCAGTACTTC.

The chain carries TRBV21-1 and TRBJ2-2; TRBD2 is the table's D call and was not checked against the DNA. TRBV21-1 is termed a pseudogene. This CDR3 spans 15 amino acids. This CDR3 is CASTRLAGYTGELFF. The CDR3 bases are TGTGCCAGCACTAGACTAGCGGGCTACACCGGGGAGCTGTTTTTT.

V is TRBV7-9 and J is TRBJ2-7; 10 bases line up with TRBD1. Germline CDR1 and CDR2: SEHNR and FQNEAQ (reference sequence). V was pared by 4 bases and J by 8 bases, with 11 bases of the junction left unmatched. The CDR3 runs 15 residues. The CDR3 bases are TGTGCCAGCAGCTCCTCCGGGACAGGGGCTCTACAGCAGTACGTC. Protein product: CASSSSGTGALQQYV.

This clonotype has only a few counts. The CDR3 coding sequence is TGCGCCAGCAGCCTACTAGCGGACTACAATGAGCAGTTCTTC. The encoded protein is CASSLLADYNEQFF. The chain carries TRBV5-1 and TRBJ2-1; 8 bases are a match to TRBD2. V lost 4 bases, J lost 3 bases, and 3 bases stayed unmatched. The length of the CDR3 is 14 residues. Germline V gene data show CDR1 as SGHRS and CDR2 as YFSETQ.